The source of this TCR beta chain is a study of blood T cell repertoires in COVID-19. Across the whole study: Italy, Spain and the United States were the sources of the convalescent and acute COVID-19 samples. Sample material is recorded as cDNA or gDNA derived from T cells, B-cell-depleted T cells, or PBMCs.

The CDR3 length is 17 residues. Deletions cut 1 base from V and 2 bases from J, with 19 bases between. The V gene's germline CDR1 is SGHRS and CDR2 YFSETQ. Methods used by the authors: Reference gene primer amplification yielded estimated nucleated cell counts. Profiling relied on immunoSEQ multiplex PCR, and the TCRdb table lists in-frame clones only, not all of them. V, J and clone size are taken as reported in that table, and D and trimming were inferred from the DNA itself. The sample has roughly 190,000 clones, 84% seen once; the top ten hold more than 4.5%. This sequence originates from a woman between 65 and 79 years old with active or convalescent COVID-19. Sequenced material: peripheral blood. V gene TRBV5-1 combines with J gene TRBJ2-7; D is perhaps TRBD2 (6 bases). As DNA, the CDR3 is TGCGCCAGCAGCTTGTGGGCTAGCGCTACCTCTACCTACGAGCAGTACTTC. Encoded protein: CASSLWASATSTYEQYF.